A selection of T cell receptor beta chains follows, all from one sample in a study of T cell responses to AZD1222 COVID-19 vaccine. Some clones are missing from TCRdb's copy, which holds only in-frame ones; the method was immunoSEQ multiplex PCR. The repertoire holds approximately 81,000 clones, 80% to 90% seen once, with approximately 1.3% in the top ten. This specimen was peripheral blood, taken 28 days after the second AZD1222 dose. These receptors all stem from an adult who received the AZD1222 COVID-19 vaccine. The CDR3 runs from the conserved cysteine through the conserved F or W. Fields, in order: CDR3 protein, CDR3 DNA, D gene, clone size, V gene, J gene. D genes are given only for firm matches. Where a row states a size, it is once, few, many or the class of an expanded clone; other rows omit it.

cdr3_aa: CASSTPGLYNEQFF
cdr3_nt: TGTGCCAGCAGCACTCCCGGGCTATACAATGAGCAGTTCTTC
d_call: .
clone_size: few
v_call: TRBV7-3
j_call: TRBJ2-1

cdr3_aa: CASSELAGGIGTQYF
cdr3_nt: TGTGCCAGCAGTGAGCTAGCGGGGGGGATAGGTACGCAGTATTTT
d_call: TRBD2
clone_size: .
v_call: TRBV2
j_call: TRBJ2-3

cdr3_aa: CASSYTPTGPETQYF
cdr3_nt: TGTGCCAGCAGTTACACCCCCACAGGGCCTGAGACCCAGTACTTC
d_call: .
clone_size: .
v_call: TRBV6-5
j_call: TRBJ2-5

cdr3_aa: CASGRDRVMETQYF
cdr3_nt: TGTGCCAGCGGCCGGGACAGGGTAATGGAGACCCAGTACTTC
d_call: TRBD1
clone_size: .
v_call: TRBV6-5
j_call: TRBJ2-5

cdr3_aa: CSVGGLAAHNEQFF
cdr3_nt: TGCAGCGTAGGGGGACTAGCGGCACACAATGAGCAGTTCTTC
d_call: TRBD2
clone_size: .
v_call: TRBV29-1
j_call: TRBJ2-1

cdr3_aa: CASSPSLNQPQHF
cdr3_nt: TGCGCCAGCAGTCCCAGCCTTAATCAGCCCCAGCATTTT
d_call: .
clone_size: .
v_call: TRBV10-1
j_call: TRBJ1-5

cdr3_aa: CASSFQAGRNTDTQYF
cdr3_nt: TGTGCCAGCAGCTTTCAGGCAGGGCGGAATACAGATACGCAGTATTTT
d_call: .
clone_size: .
v_call: TRBV5-5
j_call: TRBJ2-3

cdr3_aa: CAWSVDSGQPQHF
cdr3_nt: TGTGCCTGGAGTGTGGATTCGGGCCAGCCCCAGCATTTT
d_call: .
clone_size: .
v_call: TRBV30
j_call: TRBJ1-5

cdr3_aa: CASSPGDRKYGYTF
cdr3_nt: TGTGCCAGCTCACCCGGGGACCGAAAATATGGCTACACCTTC
d_call: .
clone_size: .
v_call: TRBV18
j_call: TRBJ1-2

cdr3_aa: CASSPQGGMYYEQYF
cdr3_nt: TGTGCCAGCAGCCCACAGGGGGGGATGTACTACGAGCAGTACTTC
d_call: .
clone_size: .
v_call: TRBV7-3
j_call: TRBJ2-7

cdr3_aa: CASSPSQAGANVLTF
cdr3_nt: TGTGCCAGCTCACCAAGCCAGGCTGGGGCCAACGTCCTGACTTTC
d_call: .
clone_size: .
v_call: TRBV18
j_call: TRBJ2-6

cdr3_aa: CASARLSYNEQFF
cdr3_nt: TGTGCCAGTGCGCGCCTCTCCTACAATGAGCAGTTCTTC
d_call: .
clone_size: .
v_call: TRBV14
j_call: TRBJ2-1

cdr3_aa: CASSLYSLGQPQHF
cdr3_nt: TGTGCCAGCAGTTTATATAGCTTGGGTCAGCCCCAGCATTTT
d_call: .
clone_size: .
v_call: TRBV27
j_call: TRBJ1-5

cdr3_aa: CASNPTETDGYTF
cdr3_nt: TGTGCCAGCAACCCGACAGAGACTGATGGCTACACCTTC
d_call: .
clone_size: .
v_call: TRBV6-6
j_call: TRBJ1-2

cdr3_aa: CASSSATGGPYEQYF
cdr3_nt: TGCGCCAGCAGCTCGGCCACAGGGGGTCCCTACGAGCAGTACTTC
d_call: TRBD1
clone_size: .
v_call: TRBV5-1
j_call: TRBJ2-7

cdr3_aa: CASSFRQRPSF
cdr3_nt: TGTGCCAGCAGTTTTCGTCAGCGCCCATCGTTT
d_call: .
clone_size: .
v_call: TRBV12-3/TRBV12-4
j_call: TRBJ1-1

cdr3_aa: CASTYGLIPQTQYF
cdr3_nt: TGTGCCAGCACCTACGGACTAATCCCACAAACGCAGTATTTT
d_call: .
clone_size: once
v_call: TRBV6-6
j_call: TRBJ2-3

cdr3_aa: CASSLTWTDFNSPLHF
cdr3_nt: TGCGCCAGCAGCTTGACCTGGACAGATTTTAATTCACCCCTCCACTTT
d_call: .
clone_size: .
v_call: TRBV5-1
j_call: TRBJ1-6

cdr3_aa: CASSEWGRMNTEAFF
cdr3_nt: TGTGCCAGCAGTGAATGGGGCAGGATGAACACTGAAGCTTTCTTT
d_call: .
clone_size: few
v_call: TRBV25-1
j_call: TRBJ1-1

cdr3_aa: CASVRGAGGVDTQYF
cdr3_nt: TGTGCCAGCGTCAGGGGAGCCGGAGGGGTTGATACGCAGTATTTT
d_call: .
clone_size: .
v_call: TRBV27
j_call: TRBJ2-3

cdr3_aa: CASSSQGRVYEQYF
cdr3_nt: TGTGCCAGCAGCTCACAGGGTAGAGTTTACGAGCAGTACTTC
d_call: .
clone_size: .
v_call: TRBV7-2
j_call: TRBJ2-7

cdr3_aa: CSASSQATGSNTEAFF
cdr3_nt: TGCAGTGCTAGTTCCCAAGCGACAGGATCCAACACTGAAGCTTTCTTT
d_call: .
clone_size: .
v_call: TRBV20-1
j_call: TRBJ1-1

cdr3_aa: CASSLGTGAKHSSYNEQFF
cdr3_nt: TGTGCCAGCAGTTTAGGGACAGGGGCTAAACATAGCTCCTACAATGAGCAGTTCTTC
d_call: TRBD1
clone_size: .
v_call: TRBV28
j_call: TRBJ2-1

cdr3_aa: CAWSGPGGGYNTEAFF
cdr3_nt: TGTGCCTGGAGTGGGCCAGGGGGGGGATACAACACTGAAGCTTTCTTT
d_call: TRBD1
clone_size: once
v_call: TRBV30
j_call: TRBJ1-1

cdr3_aa: CASSWVGQANEQYF
cdr3_nt: TGTGCCAGCAGCTGGGTGGGACAGGCCAACGAGCAGTACTTC
d_call: TRBD1
clone_size: few
v_call: TRBV7-2
j_call: TRBJ2-7